One and the same sample provided the 20 T cell receptor beta chains below, sequenced in a study of Graves' ophthalmopathy and Graves' hyperthyroidism. Amplification targeted the TCR beta CDR3 regions, with RNA transcripts as the source material. Amplification began with first-round RT-PCR using HTBI primers, then second-round multiplex PCR was performed. TCRdb used MiXCR to reprocess the multiplex PCR reads, holding one entry per CDR3 protein. Among 650,000 to 900,000 distinct CDR3 sequences listed, roughly 41% were seen once. Material for sequencing was peripheral blood. Receptor source: an adult man with Graves' ophthalmopathy.

The chain has TRBV5-4 and TRBJ1-1; D not resolved. Germline CDR1 reads SGHNT; CDR2 reads YYREEE (reference sequence). Trimming left V 2 bases short and J 5 bases short, with 13 bases between. This CDR3 is 14 amino acids long. CDR3 sequence (DNA): TGTGCCAGCAGCTTTTCCGGGGTCGGTACTGAAGCTTTCTTT. Translated: CASSFSGVGTEAFF.

The chain carries TRBV7-2 and TRBJ2-7; 8 nucleotides align to TRBD2. Germline V CDR1 and CDR2: SGHTA, FQGNSA. The V gene end was trimmed by 4 bases and the J gene end by 0 bases; junction bases not matched to a gene: 11. This CDR3 has 17 residues. The CDR3 spells CASSSGFGRGDSYEQYF. The DNA for the CDR3 is TGTGCCAGCAGCTCTGGTTTTGGGCGGGGGGACTCCTACGAGCAGTACTTC.

The chain couples TRBV20-1 to TRBJ1-5, with a tentative D call TRBD1 (5 bases). Per germline, CDR1 DFQATT and CDR2 SNEGSKA (reference sequence). V was cut by 3 bases and J by 5 bases, with 14 bases left in between. The CDR3 is 14 amino acids. Here the CDR3 reads CSASLGLGDQPQHF. DNA of the CDR3: TGCAGTGCTAGTTTGGGGCTTGGGGATCAGCCCCAGCATTTT.

This clonotype came up a few times. The V call is TRBV12-3 or TRBV12-4, the J call TRBJ1-3, with D possibly being TRBD1 (5 bases). The V end lost 6 bases, the J end lost 0 bases, and 12 bases lay between the germline ends. This CDR3 region has 15 residues. CDR3 in DNA: TGTGCCAGCAGGTTGGGGCCAGGCTCTGGAAACACCATATATTTT. Residues: CASRLGPGSGNTIYF.

The sample holds many counts of this clonotype. V gene TRBV7-9 combines with J gene TRBJ1-6; D remains ambiguous. CDR1 is SEHNR, CDR2 FQNEAQ, per germline (reference sequence). This CDR3 has 13 residues. V was clipped by 5 bases and J by 8 bases, with 10 bases between them. The CDR3 DNA reads as TGTGCCAGCAGCCAAGATGGTTATTCACCCCTCCACTTT. This codes for CASSQDGYSPLHF.

In regard to this clonotype: An end of the junction differs from the germline gene, which may be a read error. The rearrangement uses TRBV10-3 and TRBJ1-2; tentatively, D is TRBD1 (5 bases). Germline CDR1 reads ENHRY; CDR2 reads SYGVKD. This CDR3 spans 14 amino acids. CDR3 region: CASSKGTFRSWCTF. The DNA of the CDR3 is TGTGCCAGCAGTAAAGGGACTTTCCGCTCTTGGTGCACCTTC.

This clonotype was seen a handful of times. The chain is built from TRBV12-3 or TRBV12-4 and TRBJ1-2, with a possible D match to TRBD1 (6 bases). The CDR3 extends over 14 amino acids. The V end lost 6 bases, the J end lost 2 bases, and 13 bases lay between the germline ends. The CDR3 spells CASREKGENYGYTF. The CDR3 coding sequence is TGTGCCAGCAGGGAGAAGGGGGAGAACTATGGCTACACCTTC.

This clonotype showed up many times. The genes are TRBV6-1 and TRBJ1-6, with TRBD1 identical over 8 bases. CDR1 and CDR2 (germline): MNHNS, SASEGT. The CDR3 totals 15 residues. J lost 10 bases, V lost 0 bases, and 5 bases had no gene match. The CDR3 region is CASSEADRVTSPLHF. CDR3 nucleotide sequence: TGTGCCAGCAGTGAAGCGGACAGGGTAACGTCACCCCTCCACTTT.

The chain carries TRBV6-2 or TRBV6-3 and TRBJ1-1; D is uncertain. The CDR3 is 14 residues long. Germline assignment: CDR1 MNHEY and CDR2 SVGEGT. The V gene lost 1 base and the J gene lost 4 bases, with 10 bases spanning the gap. The CDR3 coding sequence is TGTGCCAGCAGTTACTGGGAGTTGGGCACTGAAGCTTTCTTT. It is translated as CASSYWELGTEAFF.

This clonotype was counted ten times or more. The chain links TRBV11-2 to TRBJ2-7; D gene uncertain. CDR3 length equals 15 residues. Germline V lookup: CDR1 SGHAT, CDR2 FQNNGV. V was clipped by 0 bases and J by 0 bases, with 9 bases between them. This chain's CDR3 is CASSLDQVGSYEQYF. The CDR3 DNA follows: TGTGCCAGCAGCTTAGATCAGGTCGGCTCCTACGAGCAGTACTTC.

To note about this clonotype: At one of its ends the junction is not consistent with the germline gene, which may arise from a read error. The genes are TRBV15 and TRBJ1-2, with a tentative D call TRBD1 (5 bases). Per the germline V gene, CDR1 is LNHNV and CDR2 is YYDKDF (reference sequence). CDR3 length equals 16 residues. The CDR3 DNA is TGTGCCAGCAGCCCCTCGCGCAACGGGGGGGTCTATGGCTACACCTTC. Protein: CASSPSRNGGVYGYTF.

In its sample, this clonotype was seen a few times. The chain links TRBV11-2 to TRBJ1-3; perhaps TRBD1 as D (5 bases). Trimming took 2 bases from V and 2 from J, leaving 13 bases between them. CDR3 length equals 16 residues. Per germline, CDR1 SGHAT and CDR2 FQNNGV. The DNA of the CDR3 is TGTGCCAGCAGCTTAAGGGACGGCCCTCCTGGAAACACCATATATTTT. Protein product: CASSLRDGPPGNTIYF.

The genes are TRBV25-1 and TRBJ1-1, with D possibly TRBD1 on 6 matching bases. The V gene lost 4 bases and the J gene lost 4 bases, with 19 bases spanning the gap. Germline V gene sequence: CDR1 MGHDK, CDR2 SYGVNS. The CDR3 is 16 amino acids. CDR3 protein: CASSAHGQFRGTEAFF. The DNA for the CDR3 is TGTGCCAGCAGTGCGCATGGACAGTTTAGGGGCACTGAAGCTTTCTTT.

Many counts were recorded for this clonotype. The junction differs from germline at one of its ends, possibly a read error. V and J are TRBV7-2 and TRBJ1-1; D may be TRBD1 (5 bases). Germline V gene sequence: CDR1 SGHTA, CDR2 FQGNSA. The CDR3 extends over 13 amino acids. Written as DNA, the CDR3 is TGCGCCAGCAGCTGGGGACGGAACACTGAAGCTTTCTTT. Its protein is CASSWGRNTEAFF. The full variable domain, its missing parts supplied by reference TRBV7-2 and TRBJ1-1, is GAGVSQSPSNKVTEKGKDVELRCDPISGHTALYWYRQSLGQGLEFLIYFQGNSAPDKSGLPSDRFSAERTGGSVSTLTIQRTQQEDSAVYLCASSWGRNTEAFFGQGTRLTVV.

This clonotype was detected many times. This chain joins TRBV15 and TRBJ1-4; TRBD1 matches 7 bases. J was trimmed by 4 bases and V by 1 base; bases with no gene match: 3. The germline gives CDR1 LNHNV, CDR2 YYDKDF (reference sequence). This CDR3 is 15 amino acids long. The CDR3 region has the DNA TGTGCCACCAGCAGAGGCACAGGGGATAATGAAAAACTGTTTTTT. This translates into CATSRGTGDNEKLFF.

This clonotype has a count of ten or more. The V gene is TRBV6-5, the J gene TRBJ1-1; 7 nucleotides align to TRBD1. Germline loops: CDR1 MNHEY, CDR2 SVGAGI. The J segment lost 5 bases and the V segment lost 7 bases, leaving 7 bases of the junction unmatched. CDR3 length: 13 residues. The CDR3 DNA reads TGTGCCAGCACCCGACAGGGAGGGACTGAAGCTTTCTTT. Its protein product is CASTRQGGTEAFF.

This clonotype was counted ten times or more. V gene TRBV6-1 combines with J gene TRBJ1-2, with D possibly matching TRBD1 (6 bases). The V and J ends lost 3 bases and 3 bases respectively, with 14 bases between them. Germline assignment: CDR1 MNHNS and CDR2 SASEGT. There are 15 residues in the CDR3. The CDR3 reads CASSDEPTGDYGYTF. Written as DNA, the CDR3 is TGTGCCAGCAGTGATGAACCGACAGGTGACTATGGCTACACCTTC.

This clonotype was recorded a few times. The V call is TRBV20-1, the J call TRBJ2-7, with TRBD2 as a possible D gene (5 bases). This CDR3 is built from 14 residues. Trimming took 6 bases from V and 0 from J, leaving 15 bases between them. Germline V gene lookup returns CDR1 DFQATT and CDR2 SNEGSKA (reference sequence). This CDR3 reads CSAGAVGLSYEQYF. CDR3 sequence (DNA): TGCAGTGCAGGAGCGGTTGGCCTCTCCTACGAGCAGTACTTC.

In this sample, this clonotype turned up many times. As DNA, the CDR3 is TGCGCCAGCAGTAAGATACGCGGGTGGAAGACCCAGTACTTC. Residues: CASSKIRGWKTQYF. This chain joins TRBV10-2 and TRBJ2-5, with D perhaps TRBD2 (5 bases). CDR3 length: 14 residues. Germline V gene sequence: CDR1 WSHSY, CDR2 SAAADI. V gave up 5 bases and J gave up 6 bases, with 16 bases separating them.

This clonotype has a count of ten or more. The rearrangement uses TRBV20-1 and TRBJ1-2, with D perhaps matching TRBD1 (6 bases). The V end was cut by 6 bases, the J end by 6 bases, with 14 bases between. Germline assignment: CDR1 DFQATT and CDR2 SNEGSKA (reference sequence). This CDR3 is built from 12 residues. CDR3: CSAGGGGDGYTF. CDR3 bases: TGCAGTGCCGGAGGGGGGGGGGATGGCTACACCTTC.